This T cell receptor (beta chain) was documented in a study of shared clonotypes between healthy human individuals. CD45RO negativity and positive selection for CCR7 defined naive CD8 cells, a population that excluded terminally differentiated effector memory CD45RA+ cells. J lost 3 bases, V lost 6 bases, and 8 bases had no gene match. CDR3 length: 14 amino acids. Per germline, CDR1 MNHEY and CDR2 SVGAGI. Sequenced by immunoSEQ multiplex PCR; TCRdb stores in-frame clones only, minus some. The table lists some 2 million clones, approximately 94% of them singletons. Sequencing used naive CD8+ T cells sorted from blood. The receptor comes from a man between 18 and 35 years old in good health. The chain recombines TRBV6-5 with TRBJ2-7, with 7 bases lining up with TRBD1. The chain's CDR3 is CASRPGQPLYEQYF. The CDR3 nucleotides read TGTGCCAGCAGGCCGGGACAGCCTCTCTACGAGCAGTACTTC.